This paragraph reports one TCR beta chain. Its matching antigen is unknown. The data belong to a study of T cell responses to AZD1222 COVID-19 vaccine. Points from the study as a whole: Among spike-specific TCRs, nearly half reportedly target unmutated variant regions. Clonal diversity was possibly underestimated, and the donors were mostly white British, with more females.

Clones were read by immunoSEQ multiplex PCR, and TCRdb kept only the in-frame ones, dropping some. Here the sample spans about 120,000 clones, about 91% being singletons. The specimen comprised peripheral blood, sampled on day 0 of AZD1222 vaccination. The TCR sequence derives from an adult in good health.

CDR3 protein: CASSPRRASGELFF. The CDR3 coding sequence is TGTGCCAGCTCACCACGCAGGGCTTCCGGGGAGCTGTTTTTT. The chain uses TRBV18 and TRBJ2-2; possible D gene TRBD1, 5 bases. The CDR3 loop spans 14 amino acids. Looked up from germline, CDR1 is KGHSH and CDR2 is LQKENI. V dropped 1 base and J dropped 6 bases, with 9 bases sitting between them.